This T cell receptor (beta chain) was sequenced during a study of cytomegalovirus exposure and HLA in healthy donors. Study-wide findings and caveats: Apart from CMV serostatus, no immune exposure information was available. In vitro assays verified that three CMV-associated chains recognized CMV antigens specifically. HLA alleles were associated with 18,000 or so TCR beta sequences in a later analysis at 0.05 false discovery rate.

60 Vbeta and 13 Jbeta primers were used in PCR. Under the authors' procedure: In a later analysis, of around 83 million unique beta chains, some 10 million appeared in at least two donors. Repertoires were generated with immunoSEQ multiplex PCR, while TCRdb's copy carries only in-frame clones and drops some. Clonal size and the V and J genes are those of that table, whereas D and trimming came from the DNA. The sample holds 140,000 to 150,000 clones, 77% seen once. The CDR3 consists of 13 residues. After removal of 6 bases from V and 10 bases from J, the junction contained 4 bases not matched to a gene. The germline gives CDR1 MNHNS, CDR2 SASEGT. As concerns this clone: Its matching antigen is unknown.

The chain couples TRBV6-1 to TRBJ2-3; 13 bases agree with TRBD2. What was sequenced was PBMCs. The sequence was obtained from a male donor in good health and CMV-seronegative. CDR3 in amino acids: CASRETSGRPQYF. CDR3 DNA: TGTGCCAGCAGGGAGACTAGCGGGAGGCCGCAGTATTTT.